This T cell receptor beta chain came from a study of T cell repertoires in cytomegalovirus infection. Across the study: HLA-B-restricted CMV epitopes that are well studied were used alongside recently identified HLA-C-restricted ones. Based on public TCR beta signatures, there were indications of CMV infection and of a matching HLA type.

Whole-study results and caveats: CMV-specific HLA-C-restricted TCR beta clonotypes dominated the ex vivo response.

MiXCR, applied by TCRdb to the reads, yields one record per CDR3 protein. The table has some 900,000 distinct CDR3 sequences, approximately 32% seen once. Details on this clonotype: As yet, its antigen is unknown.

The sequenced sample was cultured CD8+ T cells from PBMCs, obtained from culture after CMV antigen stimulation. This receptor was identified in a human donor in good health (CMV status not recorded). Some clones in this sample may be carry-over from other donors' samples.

This chain's CDR3 is CASSLAGGAYNSPLHF. In DNA, the CDR3 is TGTGCCAGCAGCTTAGCAGGGGGCGCCTATAATTCACCCCTCCACTTT. V and J are TRBV7-9 and TRBJ1-6, with 7 bases matching TRBD1. J was trimmed by 2 bases and V by 0 bases; bases with no gene match: 1. The germline CDR1 and CDR2 sequences are SEHNR and FQNEAQ (reference sequence). The CDR3 has 16 amino acids.